The rows below give T cell receptor beta chains drawn from one sample of a study of cytomegalovirus exposure and HLA in healthy donors. Libraries were prepared by immunoSEQ multiplex PCR; TCRdb keeps only in-frame clonotypes and omits some of them. The sample has 140,000 or so clones; less than 9.5% are singletons. The sequenced sample was PBMCs. The receptor source for this set is a male donor in good health and CMV-seronegative. Both conserved end residues are part of each CDR3. A D gene is named only where the DNA matches it firmly. For some rows the clone size is stated as once, few or many, or as a class when expanded; others skip it.

d_gene	v_gene	j_gene	abundance	CDR3aa	CDR3nt
-	TRBV28	TRBJ2-1	few	CASTEEGQSYNEQFF	TGTGCCAGCACCGAGGAAGGACAGTCCTACAATGAGCAGTTCTTC
-	TRBV6-5	TRBJ2-7	-	CASSYSRGGEQYF	TGTGCCAGCAGTTACTCGAGGGGGGGCGAGCAGTACTTC
TRBD1	TRBV18	TRBJ1-4	-	CASSPNRGPNEKLFF	TGTGCCAGCTCACCGAACAGGGGGCCGAATGAAAAACTGTTTTTT
-	TRBV28	TRBJ1-1	-	CASSFSRAGTNAEAFF	TGTGCCAGCAGTTTTTCCAGGGCGGGAACGAACGCTGAAGCTTTCTTT
-	TRBV28	TRBJ2-1	-	CASSVTDYNEQFF	TGTGCCAGCAGTGTGACAGACTACAATGAGCAGTTCTTC
-	TRBV9	TRBJ1-2	-	CASSVEDSPIQSYGYTF	TGTGCCAGCAGCGTAGAGGACAGTCCCATACAATCCTATGGCTACACCTTC
TRBD2	TRBV29-1	TRBJ2-2	-	CSVETRTQTSGISTGELFF	TGCAGCGTTGAGACACGGACCCAGACTAGCGGAATATCCACCGGGGAGCTGTTTTTT
-	TRBV7-9	TRBJ1-1	few	CASSPDILTEMNTEAFF	TGTGCCAGCAGCCCCGATATATTGACAGAAATGAACACTGAAGCTTTCTTT
TRBD2	TRBV28	TRBJ2-1	-	CASSFPASGTYNEQFF	TGTGCCAGCAGTTTCCCGGCTAGCGGGACCTACAATGAGCAGTTCTTC
TRBD1	TRBV10-1	TRBJ2-7	few	CASSKTGTAYEQYF	TGCGCCAGCAGTAAAACCGGGACAGCGTACGAGCAGTACTTC
TRBD1	TRBV7-9	TRBJ1-3	-	CASSGGFKQGDTIYF	TGTGCCAGCAGCGGAGGGTTTAAACAGGGGGACACCATATATTTT
TRBD2	TRBV4-1	TRBJ2-4	-	CASSLPTSGENIQYF	TGCGCCAGCAGCCTCCCTACTAGCGGGGAAAACATTCAGTACTTC
-	TRBV19	TRBJ2-7	-	CASAGQSYEQYF	TGTGCCAGTGCAGGACAGTCCTACGAGCAGTACTTC
TRBD2	TRBV28	TRBJ2-1	-	CASSPLAGVGRNEQFF	TGTGCCAGCAGTCCCCTAGCGGGAGTAGGGAGAAATGAGCAGTTCTTC
TRBD2	TRBV2	TRBJ2-5	-	CASSTSAYRGETQYF	TGTGCCAGCAGTACTAGCGCGTATAGGGGCGAGACCCAGTACTTC
TRBD2	TRBV19	TRBJ2-3	few	CASSIGLAGIALTDTQYF	TGTGCCAGTAGTATTGGGCTAGCGGGGATCGCACTCACAGATACGCAGTATTTT
-	TRBV7-2	TRBJ2-7	-	CASSRAGASGSYEQYF	TGTGCCAGCAGCCGCGCGGGGGCTAGCGGATCCTACGAGCAGTACTTC
TRBD1	TRBV6-5	TRBJ2-7	-	CASSYSGQSSYAQYF	TGTGCCAGCAGTTACTCGGGACAGAGCTCCTACGCGCAGTACTTC
-	TRBV19	TRBJ2-3	-	CASTKTISTDTQYF	TGTGCCAGTACTAAGACTATTAGCACAGATACGCAGTATTTT
-	TRBV6-5	TRBJ2-3	-	CASRGLGGRTDTQYF	TGTGCCAGCAGAGGCCTGGGGGGGCGCACAGATACGCAGTATTTT
-	TRBV28	TRBJ1-5	-	CASSSGGYSNQPQHF	TGTGCCAGCAGTTCGGGGGGATACAGCAATCAGCCCCAGCATTTT
-	TRBV28	TRBJ2-2	few	CASSLGGAGELFF	TGTGCCAGCAGTTTAGGCGGGGCCGGGGAGCTGTTTTTT